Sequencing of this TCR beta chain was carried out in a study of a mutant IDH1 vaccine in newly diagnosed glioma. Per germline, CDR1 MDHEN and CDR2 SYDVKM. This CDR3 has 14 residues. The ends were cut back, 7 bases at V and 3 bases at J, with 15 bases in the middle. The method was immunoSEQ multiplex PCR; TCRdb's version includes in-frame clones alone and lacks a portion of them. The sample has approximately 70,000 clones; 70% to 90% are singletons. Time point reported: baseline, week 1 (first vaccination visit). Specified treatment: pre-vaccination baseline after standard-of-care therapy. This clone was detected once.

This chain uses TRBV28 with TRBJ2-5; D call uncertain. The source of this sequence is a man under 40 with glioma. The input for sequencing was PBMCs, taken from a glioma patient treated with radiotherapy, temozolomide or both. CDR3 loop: CASIEHGQEETQYF. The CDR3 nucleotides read TGTGCCAGCATTGAACACGGCCAAGAAGAGACCCAGTACTTC.